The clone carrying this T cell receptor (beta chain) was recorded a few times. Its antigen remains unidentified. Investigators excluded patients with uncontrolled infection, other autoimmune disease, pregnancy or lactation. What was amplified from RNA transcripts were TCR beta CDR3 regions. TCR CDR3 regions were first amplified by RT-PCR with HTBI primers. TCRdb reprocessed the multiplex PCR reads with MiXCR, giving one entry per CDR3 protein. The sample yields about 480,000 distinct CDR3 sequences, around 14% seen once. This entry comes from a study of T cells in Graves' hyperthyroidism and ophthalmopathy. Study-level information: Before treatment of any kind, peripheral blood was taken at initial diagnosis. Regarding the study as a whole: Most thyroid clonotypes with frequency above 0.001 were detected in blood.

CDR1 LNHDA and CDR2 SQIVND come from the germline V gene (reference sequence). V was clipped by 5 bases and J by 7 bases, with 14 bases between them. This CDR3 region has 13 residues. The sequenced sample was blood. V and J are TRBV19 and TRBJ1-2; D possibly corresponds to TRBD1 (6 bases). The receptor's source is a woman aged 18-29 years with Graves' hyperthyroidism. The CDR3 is CASSEQGGTGYTF. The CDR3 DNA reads TGTGCCAGTAGTGAACAGGGTGGGACTGGCTACACCTTC.